Listed below are T cell receptor beta chains from one sample, sequenced in a study of a mutant IDH1 vaccine in newly diagnosed glioma. What these receptors recognize is not known. Sequenced by immunoSEQ multiplex PCR; TCRdb stores in-frame clones only, minus some. The sample records just under 45,000 clones, 75% to 95% being singletons. The sequencing here drew on PBMCs, taken from a glioma patient whose treatment included an IDH1 peptide vaccine. The receptors originated from a man aged 50-59 years with glioma. Each CDR3 is given with its conserved first and last residue. The order of the fields is J gene, V gene, clone size, D gene, CDR3 protein, CDR3 DNA. D genes are given only for firm matches. Rows may omit the clone size; those that give it use once, few, many or a size class.

j_gene: TRBJ2-1; v_gene: TRBV10-3; abundance: NA; d_gene: NA; CDR3aa: CAIIGQDPNEQFF; CDR3nt: TGTGCCATCATCGGGCAGGACCCGAATGAGCAGTTCTTC
j_gene: TRBJ1-1; v_gene: TRBV5-4; abundance: few; d_gene: NA; CDR3aa: CASTTRGVGTEAFF; CDR3nt: TGTGCCAGCACCACTCGGGGTGTGGGCACTGAAGCTTTCTTT
j_gene: TRBJ2-7; v_gene: TRBV7-9; abundance: once; d_gene: NA; CDR3aa: CASSRQFEQYF; CDR3nt: TGTGCCAGCAGCCGACAGTTCGAGCAGTACTTC
j_gene: TRBJ2-3; v_gene: TRBV5-1; abundance: NA; d_gene: NA; CDR3aa: CASSRHQDTQYF; CDR3nt: TGCGCCAGCAGCCGACATCAGGATACGCAGTATTTT
j_gene: TRBJ1-2; v_gene: TRBV19; abundance: medium-sized; d_gene: NA; CDR3aa: CASSIGELDGYTF; CDR3nt: TGTGCCAGTAGTATTGGGGAGTTGGATGGCTACACCTTC
j_gene: TRBJ1-1; v_gene: TRBV7-2; abundance: NA; d_gene: NA; CDR3aa: CASSRRQNTEAFF; CDR3nt: TGTGCCAGCAGCAGGAGACAGAACACTGAAGCTTTCTTT
j_gene: TRBJ2-3; v_gene: TRBV7-8; abundance: NA; d_gene: TRBD1; CDR3aa: CASSSAGQATDTQYF; CDR3nt: TGTGCCAGCAGCTCCGCCGGACAGGCCACAGATACGCAGTATTTT
j_gene: TRBJ2-7; v_gene: TRBV10-3; abundance: NA; d_gene: TRBD2; CDR3aa: CAINGGVAGTYEQYF; CDR3nt: TGTGCCATCAATGGGGGGGTAGCGGGAACCTACGAGCAGTACTTC
j_gene: TRBJ2-6; v_gene: TRBV14; abundance: NA; d_gene: NA; CDR3aa: CASSLLTVSGANVLTF; CDR3nt: TGTGCCAGCAGTCTTCTGACAGTTTCTGGGGCCAACGTCCTGACTTTC
j_gene: TRBJ1-3; v_gene: TRBV28; abundance: NA; d_gene: NA; CDR3aa: CASSLTGSGNTIYF; CDR3nt: TGTGCCAGCAGTTTAACAGGCTCTGGAAACACCATATATTTT
j_gene: TRBJ1-3; v_gene: TRBV4-1; abundance: NA; d_gene: NA; CDR3aa: CASSHYGNTIYF; CDR3nt: TGCGCCAGCAGCCACTACGGAAACACCATATATTTT
j_gene: TRBJ2-3; v_gene: TRBV5-6; abundance: once; d_gene: NA; CDR3aa: CASSNVRGTDTQYF; CDR3nt: TGTGCCAGCAGCAACGTCAGGGGCACAGATACGCAGTATTTT
j_gene: TRBJ2-1; v_gene: TRBV11-2; abundance: NA; d_gene: TRBD2; CDR3aa: CASSFRPPGTSGSPNEQFF; CDR3nt: TGTGCCAGCAGCTTCAGACCACCCGGGACTAGCGGGAGCCCGAATGAGCAGTTCTTC
j_gene: TRBJ1-5; v_gene: TRBV18; abundance: NA; d_gene: NA; CDR3aa: CASPLGVGTNQPQHF; CDR3nt: TGTGCCAGCCCCCTCGGTGTAGGGACTAATCAGCCCCAGCATTTT
j_gene: TRBJ2-2; v_gene: TRBV9; abundance: NA; d_gene: NA; CDR3aa: CASGGLASAGELFF; CDR3nt: TGTGCCAGCGGGGGGCTAGCCAGTGCCGGGGAGCTGTTTTTT
j_gene: TRBJ1-1; v_gene: TRBV2; abundance: NA; d_gene: NA; CDR3aa: CASSPGWESGTEAFF; CDR3nt: TGTGCCAGCAGCCCGGGTTGGGAAAGCGGGACAGAAGCTTTCTTT